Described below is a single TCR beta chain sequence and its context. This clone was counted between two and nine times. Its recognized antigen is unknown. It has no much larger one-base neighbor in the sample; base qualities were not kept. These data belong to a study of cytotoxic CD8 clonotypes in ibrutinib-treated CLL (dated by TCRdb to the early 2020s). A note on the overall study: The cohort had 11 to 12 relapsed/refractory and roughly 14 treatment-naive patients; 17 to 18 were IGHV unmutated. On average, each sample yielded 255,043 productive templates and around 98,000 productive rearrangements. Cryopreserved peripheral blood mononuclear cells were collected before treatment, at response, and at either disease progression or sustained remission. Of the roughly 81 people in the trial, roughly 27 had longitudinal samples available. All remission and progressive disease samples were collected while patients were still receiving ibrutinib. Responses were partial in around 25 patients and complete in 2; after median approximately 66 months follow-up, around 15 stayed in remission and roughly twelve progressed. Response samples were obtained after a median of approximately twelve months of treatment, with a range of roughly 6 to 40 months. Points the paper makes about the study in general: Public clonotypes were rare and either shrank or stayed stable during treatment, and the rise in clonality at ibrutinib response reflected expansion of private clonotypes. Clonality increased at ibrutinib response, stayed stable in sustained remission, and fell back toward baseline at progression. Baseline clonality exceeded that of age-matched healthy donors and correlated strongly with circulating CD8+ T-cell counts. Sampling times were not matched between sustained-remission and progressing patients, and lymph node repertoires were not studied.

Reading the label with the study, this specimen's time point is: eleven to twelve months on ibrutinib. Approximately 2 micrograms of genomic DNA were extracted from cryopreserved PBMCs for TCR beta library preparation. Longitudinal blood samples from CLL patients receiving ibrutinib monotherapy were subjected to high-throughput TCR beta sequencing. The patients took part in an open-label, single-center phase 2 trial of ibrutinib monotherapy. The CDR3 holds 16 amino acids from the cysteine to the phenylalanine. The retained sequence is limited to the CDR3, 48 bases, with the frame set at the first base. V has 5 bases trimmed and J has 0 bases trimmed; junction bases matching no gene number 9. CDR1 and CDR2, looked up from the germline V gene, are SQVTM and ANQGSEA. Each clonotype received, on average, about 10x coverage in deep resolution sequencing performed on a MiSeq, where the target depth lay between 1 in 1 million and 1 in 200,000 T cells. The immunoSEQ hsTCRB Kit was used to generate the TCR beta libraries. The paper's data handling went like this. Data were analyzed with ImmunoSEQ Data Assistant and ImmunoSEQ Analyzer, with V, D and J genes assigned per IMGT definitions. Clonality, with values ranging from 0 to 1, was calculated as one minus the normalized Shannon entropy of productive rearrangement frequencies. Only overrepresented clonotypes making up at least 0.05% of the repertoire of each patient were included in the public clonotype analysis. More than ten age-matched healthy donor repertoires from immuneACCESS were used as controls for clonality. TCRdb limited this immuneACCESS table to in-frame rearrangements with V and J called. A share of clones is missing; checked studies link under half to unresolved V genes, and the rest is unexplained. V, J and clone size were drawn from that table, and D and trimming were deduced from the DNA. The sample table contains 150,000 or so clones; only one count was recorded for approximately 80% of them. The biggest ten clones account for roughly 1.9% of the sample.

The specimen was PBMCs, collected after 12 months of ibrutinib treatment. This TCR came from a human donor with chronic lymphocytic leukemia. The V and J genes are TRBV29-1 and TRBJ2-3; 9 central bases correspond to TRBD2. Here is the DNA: TGCAGCGTTACCAACCGACTAGCGGAAAGCACAGATACGCAGTATTTT. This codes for CSVTNRLAESTDTQYF.